This record concerns one TCR beta chain sequence. The antigen is not known. This sample is drawn from a study of cytomegalovirus exposure and HLA in healthy donors. Whole-study results and caveats: Generally TCR sequences proved uncommon, though certain public TCRs appeared in numerous donors.

Data came from immunoSEQ multiplex PCR; TCRdb stores just in-frame clones and leaves some out. The sample lists more than 75,000 clones, around 94% seen once, with about 0.7% in the top ten. The TCR was taken from a man aged 18-30 years in good health and CMV-seronegative. Sequences were obtained from PBMCs.

The CDR3 spells CASSEQGNYGYTF. CDR3 coding DNA: TGTGCCAGCAGTGAGCAGGGGAACTATGGCTACACCTTC. The rearrangement links TRBV6-4 to TRBJ1-2, with D tentatively TRBD1 (6 bases). This CDR3 is 13 amino acids long. Germline V gives CDR1 MRHNA, CDR2 SNTAGT. The ends were cut back, 3 bases at V and 2 bases at J, with 7 bases in the middle.